The source of this T cell receptor (beta chain) is a study of T cells in Graves' hyperthyroidism and ophthalmopathy. The overall study: Upon initial diagnosis and before any treatment, peripheral blood was collected.

This clonotype was seen a few times. The antigen is not known. Germline CDR1 SGHVS, CDR2 FNYEAQ. CDR3 size: 15 residues. V gave up 1 base and J gave up 2 bases; unmatched junction bases: 4. Uncontrolled infection, other autoimmune disease, pregnancy or lactation barred patients from enrollment. Diagnoses used clinical symptoms, serum thyroxine and TRAb, thyroid ultrasound and orbital computed tomography. The study's findings and limits: Peripheral blood also featured most of the thyroid clonotypes expanded above 0.001.

Template material for amplifying TCR beta CDR3 regions consisted of RNA transcripts. First-round RT-PCR with HTBI primers amplified the TCR CDR3 region. MiXCR, applied by TCRdb to the multiplex PCR reads, yields one record per CDR3 protein. The data hold about 350,000 distinct CDR3 sequences, with 15% to 20% observed a single time. The sequence was obtained from a woman between 40 and 55 years old with Graves' ophthalmopathy. This chain joins TRBV7-6 and TRBJ2-7, with TRBD1 matching over 8 bases. Sequences were obtained from blood. The CDR3 coding sequence is TGTGCCAGCAGCTTAGGGACAGGGAGAACCTACGAGCAGTACTTC. Protein: CASSLGTGRTYEQYF.